The rows below give T cell receptor beta chains drawn from one sample of a study of human T cells and chemical hapten exposure. Each CDR3 protein gets one entry after TCRdb re-called the RACE reads with MiXCR. The table includes 85,000 to 100,000 distinct CDR3 sequences, approximately 10% detected once. Sequencing used whole blood, obtained in connection with sensitization to the hapten diphenylcyclopropenone (DPC). These TCRs come from a man aged 40-50 years with alopecia areata. Some clones in this sample may be carry-over from other donors' samples. Both conserved end residues are part of each CDR3. D genes are given only for firm matches.

D gene | J gene | V gene | CDR3 protein
TRBD2 | TRBJ2-2 | TRBV29-1 | CSVKSGMTAGELFF
- | TRBJ2-4 | TRBV28 | CASSGGPSCF
- | TRBJ2-3 | TRBV12-3/TRBV12-4 | CASSPPRVGDGDTQYF
- | TRBJ2-3 | TRBV5-6 | CASSLVARTDTQYF
TRBD2 | TRBJ2-3 | TRBV20-1 | CSARGGSGMNTDTQYF
- | TRBJ1-3 | TRBV12-3/TRBV12-4 | CASSKDSGNTIYF
- | TRBJ1-1 | TRBV4-1 | CASSQEVGLEIEAFF
- | TRBJ1-5 | TRBV20-1 | CSARVAENQPQHF
TRBD1 | TRBJ2-1 | TRBV7-9 | CASSRGQANEQFF
TRBD1 | TRBJ1-1 | TRBV5-6 | CASRAQGALNTEAFF
- | TRBJ1-2 | TRBV11-1 | CASSQGVLNYGYTF
TRBD2 | TRBJ2-1 | TRBV4-2 | CASSQGLAGGYNEQFF
TRBD1 | TRBJ1-1 | TRBV7-9 | CASSLGTVNTEAFF
- | TRBJ2-6 | TRBV4-2 | CASSQVTSSGANVLTF
- | TRBJ2-7 | TRBV4-3 | CASSQGLLAITEQYF
TRBD1 | TRBJ2-5 | TRBV11-1 | CASSHGQGVETQYF
- | TRBJ2-6 | TRBV29-1 | CSVGATGSGANVLTF
- | TRBJ1-1 | TRBV28 | CASRPSNTEAFF
- | TRBJ2-1 | TRBV6-5 | CASSPITYNEQFF
TRBD2 | TRBJ2-3 | TRBV2 | CASSGLAGPTDTQYF
- | TRBJ1-1 | TRBV29-1 | CSGRRQTNTEAFF
- | TRBJ1-2 | TRBV27 | CASSPTVPQEGYTF
- | TRBJ2-1 | TRBV7-9 | CASRIARTAEQFF
- | TRBJ2-2 | TRBV6-1 | CASSAKGRNTGELFF
TRBD1 | TRBJ1-6 | TRBV30 | CAWTRDRVNSPLHF
TRBD1 | TRBJ1-3 | TRBV24-1 | CATSDLPGTGCPWRSGNTIYF
TRBD1 | TRBJ1-6 | TRBV5-1 | CASSFAGTETSPLHF
TRBD2 | TRBJ2-5 | TRBV7-9 | CASSAGLAGGETQYF
- | TRBJ2-1 | TRBV4-1 | CASSQSGTGSYNEQFF
- | TRBJ2-2 | TRBV12-3/TRBV12-4 | CASSSTGKYGELFF
TRBD1 | TRBJ1-3 | TRBV10-3 | CAISETGGIAGNTIYF